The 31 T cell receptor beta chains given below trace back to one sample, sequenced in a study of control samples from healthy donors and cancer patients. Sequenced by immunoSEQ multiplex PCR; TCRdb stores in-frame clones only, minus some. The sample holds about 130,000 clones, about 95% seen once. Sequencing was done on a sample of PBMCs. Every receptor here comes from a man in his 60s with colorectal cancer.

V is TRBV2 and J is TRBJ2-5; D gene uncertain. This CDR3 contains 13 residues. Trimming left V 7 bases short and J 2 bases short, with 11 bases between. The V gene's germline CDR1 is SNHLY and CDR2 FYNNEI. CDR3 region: CASIKNGQETQYF. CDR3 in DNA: TGTGCCAGCATCAAGAACGGTCAAGAGACCCAGTACTTC.

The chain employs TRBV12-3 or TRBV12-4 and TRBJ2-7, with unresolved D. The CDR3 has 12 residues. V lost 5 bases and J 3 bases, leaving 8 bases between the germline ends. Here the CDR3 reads CASSPRNYEQYF. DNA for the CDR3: TGTGCCAGCAGTCCAAGAAACTACGAGCAGTACTTC.

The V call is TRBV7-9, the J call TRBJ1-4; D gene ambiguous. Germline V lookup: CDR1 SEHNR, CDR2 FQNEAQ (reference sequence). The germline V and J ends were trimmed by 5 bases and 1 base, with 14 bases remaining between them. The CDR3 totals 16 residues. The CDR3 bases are TGTGCCAGCAGCCCCCCCCGGGCGGGAACTAATGAAAAACTGTTTTTT. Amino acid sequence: CASSPPRAGTNEKLFF.

The CDR3: CASSPEGDTQYF. The CDR3 nucleotides read TGTGCCAGCAGCCCCGAGGGAGATACGCAGTATTTT. The V and J genes are TRBV28 and TRBJ2-3, with D possibly TRBD2 on 5 matching bases. This CDR3 is built from 12 residues. Germline V gene data show CDR1 as MDHEN and CDR2 as SYDVKM. Trimming stripped 6 bases from V and 5 bases from J, with 9 bases between.

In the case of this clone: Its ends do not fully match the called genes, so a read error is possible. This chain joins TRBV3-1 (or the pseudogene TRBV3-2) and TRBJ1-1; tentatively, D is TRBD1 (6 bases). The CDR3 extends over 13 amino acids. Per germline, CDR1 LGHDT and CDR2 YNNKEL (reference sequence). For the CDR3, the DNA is TGTGCCAGCAGCCAAGATAGAGGACAGAATCCTTCCTTT. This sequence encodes CASSQDRGQNPSF.

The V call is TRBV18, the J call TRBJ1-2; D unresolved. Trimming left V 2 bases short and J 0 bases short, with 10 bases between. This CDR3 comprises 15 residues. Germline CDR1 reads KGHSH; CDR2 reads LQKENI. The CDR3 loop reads CASSPYDGSNYGYTF. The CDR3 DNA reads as TGTGCCAGCTCACCATACGACGGTTCTAACTATGGCTACACCTTC.

CDR3 sequence: CASSYPRDNYEQYF. As DNA, the CDR3 is TGCGCCAGCAGTTACCCCCGGGACAACTACGAGCAGTACTTC. The V and J genes are TRBV23-1 and TRBJ2-7, with D perhaps matching TRBD1 (6 bases). TRBV23-1 is an ORF, with its function uncertain. The CDR3 loop spans 14 amino acids. V was clipped by 5 bases and J by 3 bases, with 14 bases between them.

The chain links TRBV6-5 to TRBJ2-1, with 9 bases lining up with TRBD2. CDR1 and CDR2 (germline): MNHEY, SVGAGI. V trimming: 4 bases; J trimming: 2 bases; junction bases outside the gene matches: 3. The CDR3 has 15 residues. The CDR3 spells CASSSLAGAYNEQFF. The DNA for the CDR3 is TGTGCCAGCAGTTCCTTAGCGGGGGCCTACAATGAGCAGTTCTTC.

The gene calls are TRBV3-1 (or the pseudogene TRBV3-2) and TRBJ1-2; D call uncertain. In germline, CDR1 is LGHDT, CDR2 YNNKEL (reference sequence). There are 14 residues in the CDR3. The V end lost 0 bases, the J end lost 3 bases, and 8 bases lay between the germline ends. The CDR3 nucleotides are TGTGCCAGCAGCCAAGATAGTAGCGACTATGGCTACACCTTC. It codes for CASSQDSSDYGYTF.

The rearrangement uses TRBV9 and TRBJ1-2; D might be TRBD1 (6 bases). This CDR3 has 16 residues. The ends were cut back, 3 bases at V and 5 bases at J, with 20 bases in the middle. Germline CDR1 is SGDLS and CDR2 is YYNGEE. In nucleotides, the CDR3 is TGTGCCAGCAGCGCCGGCCCAGGGGAAAGTGGGTATGGCTACACCTTC. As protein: CASSAGPGESGYGYTF.

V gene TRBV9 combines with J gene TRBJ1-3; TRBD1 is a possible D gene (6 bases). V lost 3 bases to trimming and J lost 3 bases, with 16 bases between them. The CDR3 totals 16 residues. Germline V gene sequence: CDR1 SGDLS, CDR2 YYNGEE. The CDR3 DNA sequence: TGTGCCAGCAGCGAGAGCGGGGGGGGGCTTGGAAACACCATATATTTT. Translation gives CASSESGGGLGNTIYF.

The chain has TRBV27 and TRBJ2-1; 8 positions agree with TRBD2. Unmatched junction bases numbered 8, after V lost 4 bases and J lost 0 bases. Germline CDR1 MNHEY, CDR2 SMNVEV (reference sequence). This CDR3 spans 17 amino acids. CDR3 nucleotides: TGTGCCAGCAGTTCCGCGGGGGGTCACAGCTCCTACAATGAGCAGTTCTTC. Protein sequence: CASSSAGGHSSYNEQFF.

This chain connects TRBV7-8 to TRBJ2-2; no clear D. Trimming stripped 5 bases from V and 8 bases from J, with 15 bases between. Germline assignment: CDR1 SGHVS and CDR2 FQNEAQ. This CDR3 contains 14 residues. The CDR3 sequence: CASSRINGVGELFF. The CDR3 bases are TGTGCCAGCAGCCGAATTAATGGAGTGGGGGAGCTGTTTTTT.

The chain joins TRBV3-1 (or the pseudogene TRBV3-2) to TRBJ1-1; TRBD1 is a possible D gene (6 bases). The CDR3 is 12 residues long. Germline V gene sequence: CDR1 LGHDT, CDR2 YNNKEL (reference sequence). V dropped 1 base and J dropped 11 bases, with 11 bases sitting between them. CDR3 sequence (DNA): TGTGCCAGCAGCCAAGTAACAGGGTATGCTTTCTTT. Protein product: CASSQVTGYAFF.

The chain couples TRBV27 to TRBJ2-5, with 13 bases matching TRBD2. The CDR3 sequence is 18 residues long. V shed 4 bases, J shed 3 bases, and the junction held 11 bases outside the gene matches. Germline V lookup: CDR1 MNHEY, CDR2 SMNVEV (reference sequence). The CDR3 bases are TGTGCCAGCAGTTCACTTGTTAAAGGACTAGCGGGGGAAGAGACCCAGTACTTC. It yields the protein CASSSLVKGLAGEETQYF.

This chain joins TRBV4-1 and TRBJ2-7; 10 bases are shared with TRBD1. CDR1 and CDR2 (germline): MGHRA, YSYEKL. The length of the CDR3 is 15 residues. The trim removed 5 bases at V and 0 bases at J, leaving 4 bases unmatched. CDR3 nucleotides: TGCGCCAGCAGCGAGGGACAGGGGAACTCCTACGAGCAGTACTTC. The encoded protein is CASSEGQGNSYEQYF.

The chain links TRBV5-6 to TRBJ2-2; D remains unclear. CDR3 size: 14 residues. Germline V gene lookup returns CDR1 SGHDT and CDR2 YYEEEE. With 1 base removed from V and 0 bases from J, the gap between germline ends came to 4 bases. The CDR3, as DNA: TGTGCCAGCAGCTTGTTTCCGAACACCGGGGAGCTGTTTTTT. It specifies CASSLFPNTGELFF.

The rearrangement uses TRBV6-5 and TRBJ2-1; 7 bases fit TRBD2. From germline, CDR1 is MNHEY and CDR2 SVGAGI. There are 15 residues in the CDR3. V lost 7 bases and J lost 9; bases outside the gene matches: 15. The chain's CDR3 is CASKITGLDVGEQFF. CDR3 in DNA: TGTGCCAGCAAAATCACCGGACTAGACGTCGGTGAGCAGTTCTTC.

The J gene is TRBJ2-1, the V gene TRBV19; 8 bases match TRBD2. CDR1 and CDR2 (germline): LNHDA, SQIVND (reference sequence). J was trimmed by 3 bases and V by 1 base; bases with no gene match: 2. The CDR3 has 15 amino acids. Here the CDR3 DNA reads TGTGCCAGTAGTATAGCAAGCGGGGGCTACAATGAGCAGTTCTTC. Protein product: CASSIASGGYNEQFF.

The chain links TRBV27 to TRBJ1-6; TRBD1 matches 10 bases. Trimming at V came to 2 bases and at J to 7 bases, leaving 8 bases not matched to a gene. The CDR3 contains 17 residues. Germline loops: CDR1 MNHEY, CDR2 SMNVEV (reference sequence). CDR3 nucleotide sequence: TGTGCCAGCAGTTTAATTGGACAGGGGGGAAGGAATTCACCCCTCCACTTT. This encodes CASSLIGQGGRNSPLHF.

The CDR3 is CASSFRGHESPLHF. CDR3 DNA sequence: TGTGCCAGTAGTTTCAGGGGGCACGAATCACCCCTCCACTTT. V usage is TRBV19 and J usage is TRBJ1-6; 8 bases fit TRBD1. Germline CDR1 LNHDA, CDR2 SQIVND (reference sequence). The V gene end was trimmed by 5 bases and the J gene end by 10 bases; junction bases not matched to a gene: 7. This CDR3 has 14 residues.

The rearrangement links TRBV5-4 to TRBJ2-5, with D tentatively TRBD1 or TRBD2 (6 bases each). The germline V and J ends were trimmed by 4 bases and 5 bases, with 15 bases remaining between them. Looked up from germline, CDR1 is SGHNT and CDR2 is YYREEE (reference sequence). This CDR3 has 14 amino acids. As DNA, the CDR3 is TGTGCCAGCAGCCCGGAGGGGGGCCGGGAGACCCAGTACTTC. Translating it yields CASSPEGGRETQYF.

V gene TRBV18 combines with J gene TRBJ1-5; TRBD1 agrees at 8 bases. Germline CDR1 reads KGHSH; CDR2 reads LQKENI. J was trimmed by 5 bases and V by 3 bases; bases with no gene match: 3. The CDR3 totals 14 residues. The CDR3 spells CASSPDRGDQPQHF. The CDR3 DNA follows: TGTGCCAGCTCACCTGACAGGGGCGATCAGCCCCAGCATTTT.

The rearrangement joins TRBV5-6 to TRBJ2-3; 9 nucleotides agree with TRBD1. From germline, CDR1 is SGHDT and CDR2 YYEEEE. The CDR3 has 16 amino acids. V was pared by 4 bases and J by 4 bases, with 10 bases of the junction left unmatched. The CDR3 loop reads CASSPGQGRGSDTQYF. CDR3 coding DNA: TGTGCCAGCAGCCCAGGACAGGGGAGAGGTTCAGATACGCAGTATTTT.

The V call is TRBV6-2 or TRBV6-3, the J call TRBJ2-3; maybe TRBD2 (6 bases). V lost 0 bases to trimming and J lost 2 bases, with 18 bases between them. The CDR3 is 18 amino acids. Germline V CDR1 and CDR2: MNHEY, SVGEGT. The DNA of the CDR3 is TGTGCCAGCAGTTACTCACCATCGGCGGGGCACCTCACAGATACGCAGTATTTT. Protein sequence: CASSYSPSAGHLTDTQYF.

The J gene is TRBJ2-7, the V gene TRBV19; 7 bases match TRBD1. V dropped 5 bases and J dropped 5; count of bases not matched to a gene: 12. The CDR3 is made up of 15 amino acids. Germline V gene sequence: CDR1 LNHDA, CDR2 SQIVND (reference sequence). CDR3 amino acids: CASSLGDSRGDEQYF. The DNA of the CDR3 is TGTGCCAGTAGTCTTGGGGACAGTAGGGGAGACGAGCAGTACTTC.

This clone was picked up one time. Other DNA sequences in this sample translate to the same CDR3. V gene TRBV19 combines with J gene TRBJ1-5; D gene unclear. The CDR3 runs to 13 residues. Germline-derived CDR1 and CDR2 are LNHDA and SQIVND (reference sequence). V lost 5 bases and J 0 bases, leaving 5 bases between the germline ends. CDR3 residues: CASSGNSNQPQHF. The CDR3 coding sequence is TGTGCCAGTAGTGGAAATAGCAATCAGCCCCAGCATTTT.

CDR3 in amino acids: CASSTGLAGANQETQYF. DNA for the CDR3: TGCGCCAGCAGCACCGGACTAGCGGGGGCCAACCAAGAGACCCAGTACTTC. V gene TRBV5-1 combines with J gene TRBJ2-5; TRBD2 aligns across 13 bases. The V gene end was trimmed by 4 bases and the J gene end by 0 bases; junction bases not matched to a gene: 6. The CDR3 contains 17 residues. The V gene's germline CDR1 is SGHRS and CDR2 YFSETQ.

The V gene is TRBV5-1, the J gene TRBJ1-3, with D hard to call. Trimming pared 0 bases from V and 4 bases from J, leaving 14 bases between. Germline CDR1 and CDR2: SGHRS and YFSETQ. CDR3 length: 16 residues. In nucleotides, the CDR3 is TGCGCCAGCAGCTTGGCCGGAACAACCCTGGGAAACACCATATATTTT. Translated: CASSLAGTTLGNTIYF.

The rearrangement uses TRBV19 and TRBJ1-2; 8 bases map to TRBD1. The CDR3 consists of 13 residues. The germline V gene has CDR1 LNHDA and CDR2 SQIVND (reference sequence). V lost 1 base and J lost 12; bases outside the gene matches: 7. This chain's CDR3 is CASSIGQGSRHTF. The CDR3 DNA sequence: TGTGCCAGTAGTATAGGACAGGGGTCTCGCCACACCTTC.

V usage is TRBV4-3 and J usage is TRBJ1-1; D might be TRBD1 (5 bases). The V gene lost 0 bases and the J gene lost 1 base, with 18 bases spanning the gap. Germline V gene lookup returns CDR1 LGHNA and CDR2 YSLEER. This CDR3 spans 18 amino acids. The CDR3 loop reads CASSQENRLRRENTEAFF. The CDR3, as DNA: TGCGCCAGCAGCCAAGAGAACAGGTTACGACGGGAGAACACTGAAGCTTTCTTT.